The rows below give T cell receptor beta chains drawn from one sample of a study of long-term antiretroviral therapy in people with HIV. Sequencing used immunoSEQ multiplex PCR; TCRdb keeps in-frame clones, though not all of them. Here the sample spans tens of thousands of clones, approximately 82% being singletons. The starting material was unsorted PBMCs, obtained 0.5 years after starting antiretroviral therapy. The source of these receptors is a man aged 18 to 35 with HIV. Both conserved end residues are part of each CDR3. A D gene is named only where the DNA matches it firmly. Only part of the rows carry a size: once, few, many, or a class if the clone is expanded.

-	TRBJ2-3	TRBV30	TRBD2	TGTGCCTGGGCGAGCGGGGGGCCGGAAGATACGCAGTATTTT	CAWASGGPEDTQYF
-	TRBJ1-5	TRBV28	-	TGTGCCAGTCGTGTTGGAAGAAATCAGCCCCAGCATTTT	CASRVGRNQPQHF
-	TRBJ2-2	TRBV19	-	TGTGCCAGTAGCGCCGCTGGGGGGACCGGGGAGCTGTTTTTT	CASSAAGGTGELFF
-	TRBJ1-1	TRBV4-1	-	TGCGCCAGCAGCCAAGATAGGATAGCGGACACTGAAGCTTTCTTT	CASSQDRIADTEAFF
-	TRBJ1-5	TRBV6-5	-	TGTGCCAGCAGTTACTCTTCTGGGGGCAATCAGCCCCAGCATTTT	CASSYSSGGNQPQHF
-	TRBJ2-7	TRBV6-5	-	TGTGCCAGCAGCTTTGCCAGGACCTACGAGCAGTACTTC	CASSFARTYEQYF
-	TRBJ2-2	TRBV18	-	TGTGCCACCCCGGATGACAGGTTCCCAGACTACGGCACCGGGGAGCTGTTTTTT	CATPDDRFPDYGTGELFF
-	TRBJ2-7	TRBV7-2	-	TGTGCCAGCACCCTAGGGACGGCGTACTACGAGCAGTACTTC	CASTLGTAYYEQYF
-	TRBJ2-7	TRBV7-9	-	TGTGCCAGCAGCTTAGAAGGCAGGACCTACGAGCAGTACTTC	CASSLEGRTYEQYF
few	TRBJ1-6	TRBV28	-	TGTGCCAGCAGTGCCCCTGAGGCCGCGGCCCTCCACTTT	CASSAPEAAALHF
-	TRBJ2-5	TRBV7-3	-	TGTGCCAGCCCCGCCGGGGGAGAGCAAGAGACCCAGTACTTC	CASPAGGEQETQYF
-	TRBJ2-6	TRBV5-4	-	TGTGCCAGCAGCTTGGCAGGGGCGCGGCCTGGGGCCAACGTCCTGACTTTC	CASSLAGARPGANVLTF
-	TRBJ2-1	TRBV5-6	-	TGTGCCAGCAGCTTGCACGGACTCTACAATGAGCAGTTCTTC	CASSLHGLYNEQFF
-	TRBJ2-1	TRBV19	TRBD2	TGTGCCAGTATCCCGGGAGGTCCCTACAATGAGCAGTTCTTC	CASIPGGPYNEQFF
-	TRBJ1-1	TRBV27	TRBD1	TGTGCCAGCAGGGACACAGGGGGATTCACTGAAGCTTTCTTT	CASRDTGGFTEAFF
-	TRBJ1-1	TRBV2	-	TGTGCCAGCAGCCTCCGGACGGGTAACACTGAAGCTTTCTTT	CASSLRTGNTEAFF
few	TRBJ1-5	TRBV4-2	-	TGTGCCAGCAGCCAAGATGGGCAGGGCGGCAATCAGCCCCAGCATTTT	CASSQDGQGGNQPQHF
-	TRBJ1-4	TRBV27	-	TGTGCCAGCAGTTTATCGAATTCCTTTAGTGAAAAACTGTTTTTT	CASSLSNSFSEKLFF
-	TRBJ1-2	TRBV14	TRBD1	TGTGCCAGCAGCCAAATCACAAGGGACAGGGAGAACTATGGCTACACCTTC	CASSQITRDRENYGYTF
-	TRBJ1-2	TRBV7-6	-	TGTGCCAGCAGCCCCTCCGAGCGGCCCATAAATGGCTACACCTTC	CASSPSERPINGYTF
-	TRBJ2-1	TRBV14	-	TGTGCCAGCAGAGTCACCCTGATCGGTGAGCAGTTCTTC	CASRVTLIGEQFF
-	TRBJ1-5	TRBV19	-	TGTGCCAGTAGTATGGGCCAAACCTCCCTTTTGCGGCCCCAGCATTTT	CASSMGQTSLLRPQHF
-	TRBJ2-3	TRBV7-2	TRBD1	TGTGCCAGCAGCGCAGGACAGGGGGTTGGAGATACGCAGTATTTT	CASSAGQGVGDTQYF
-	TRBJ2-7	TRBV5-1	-	TGCGCCAGCAGCTTGGATAGCATCTACGAGCAGTACTTC	CASSLDSIYEQYF
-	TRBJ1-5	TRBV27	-	TGTGCCAGCAGTTTGTTACGGAATAATCAGCCCCAGCATTTT	CASSLLRNNQPQHF
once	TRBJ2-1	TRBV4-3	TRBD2	TGCGCCAGCAGCCTACATTCCACGGGGGGAGGCGGCACCAGCTTCTTC	CASSLHSTGGGGTSFF
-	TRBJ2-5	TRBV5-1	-	TGCGCCAGCAGGGAGGCGGAGACCCAGTACTTC	CASREAETQYF
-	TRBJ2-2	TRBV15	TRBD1	TGTGCCACCAGCAGACTGGACCCGGGACAGGGGAGGACCGGGGAGCTGTTTTTT	CATSRLDPGQGRTGELFF
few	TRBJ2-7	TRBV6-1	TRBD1	TGTGCCAGCAGTGCAGGACAGGGGAGCTCCTACGAGCAGTACTTC	CASSAGQGSSYEQYF
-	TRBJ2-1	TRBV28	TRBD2	TGTGCCAGCAGTATAGAGGGGCGGCGGGAGGGTAGGAATGAGCAGTTCTTC	CASSIEGRREGRNEQFF
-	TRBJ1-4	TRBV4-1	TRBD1	TGCGCCAGCAGCCGATTACAGGGGAATGAAAAACTGTTTTTT	CASSRLQGNEKLFF
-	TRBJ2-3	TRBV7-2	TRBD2	TGTGCCAGCAGCTTAAGGCTAGCGGGGGGGGGAGATACGCAGTATTTT	CASSLRLAGGGDTQYF
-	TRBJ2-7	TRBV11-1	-	TGTGCCAGCAGCTTAGCCGGGATCTACGAGCAGTACTTC	CASSLAGIYEQYF
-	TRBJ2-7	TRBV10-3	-	TGTGCCATCAGTGATGAGGGATCCTACGAGCAGTACTTC	CAISDEGSYEQYF
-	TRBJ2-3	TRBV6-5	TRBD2	TGTGCCAGCAGTTTGGCGACTAGCGGAGATACGCAGTATTTT	CASSLATSGDTQYF
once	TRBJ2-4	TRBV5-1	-	TGCGCCAGCAGCCCGGACAGCCCCAAAAACATTCAGTACTTC	CASSPDSPKNIQYF
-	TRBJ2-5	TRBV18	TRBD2	TGTGCCAGCTCACCATCTACTAGCGGGGGGGCAGGAGAGACCCAGTACTTC	CASSPSTSGGAGETQYF
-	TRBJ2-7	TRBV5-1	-	TGCGCCAGCAGCTTGGAGATAGCGGATTCCTACGAGCAGTACTTC	CASSLEIADSYEQYF
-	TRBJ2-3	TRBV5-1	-	TGCGCCAGCAGCTTTGGGACTAGCACAGATACGCAGTATTTT	CASSFGTSTDTQYF
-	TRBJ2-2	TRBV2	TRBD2	TGTGCCAGCAGGTCTAGCGGACCAACCGGGGAGCTGTTTTTT	CASRSSGPTGELFF